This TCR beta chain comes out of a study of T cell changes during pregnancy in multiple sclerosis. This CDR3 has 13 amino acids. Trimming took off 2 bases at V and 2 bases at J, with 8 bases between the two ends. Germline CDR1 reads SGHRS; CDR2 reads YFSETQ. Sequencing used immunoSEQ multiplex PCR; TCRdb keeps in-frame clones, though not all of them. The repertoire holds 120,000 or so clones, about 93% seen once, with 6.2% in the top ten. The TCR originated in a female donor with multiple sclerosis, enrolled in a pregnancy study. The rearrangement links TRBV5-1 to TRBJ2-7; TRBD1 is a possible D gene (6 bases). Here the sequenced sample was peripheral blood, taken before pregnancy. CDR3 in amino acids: CASSFGDTYEQYF. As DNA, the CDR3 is TGCGCCAGCAGCTTCGGGGACACCTACGAGCAGTACTTC.